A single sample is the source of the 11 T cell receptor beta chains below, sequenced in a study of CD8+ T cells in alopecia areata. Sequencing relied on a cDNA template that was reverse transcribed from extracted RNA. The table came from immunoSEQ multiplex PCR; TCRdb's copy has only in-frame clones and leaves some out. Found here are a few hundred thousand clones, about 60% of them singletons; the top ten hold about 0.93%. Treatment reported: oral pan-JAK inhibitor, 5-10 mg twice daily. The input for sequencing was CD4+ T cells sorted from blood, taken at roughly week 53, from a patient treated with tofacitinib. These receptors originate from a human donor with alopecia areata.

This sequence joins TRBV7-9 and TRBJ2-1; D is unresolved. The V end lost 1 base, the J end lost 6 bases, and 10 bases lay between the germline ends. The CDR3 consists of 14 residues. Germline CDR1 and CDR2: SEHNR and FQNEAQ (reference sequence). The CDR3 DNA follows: TGTGCCAGCAGCTTAGATGGCCCAACCAATGAGCAGTTCTTC. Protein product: CASSLDGPTNEQFF.

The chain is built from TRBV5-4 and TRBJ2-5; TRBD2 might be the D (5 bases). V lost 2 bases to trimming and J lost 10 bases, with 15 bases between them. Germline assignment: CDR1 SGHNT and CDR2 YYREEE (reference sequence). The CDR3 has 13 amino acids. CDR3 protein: CASSFDEGRDQYF. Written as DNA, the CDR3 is TGTGCCAGCAGCTTTGATGAGGGAAGAGACCAGTACTTC.

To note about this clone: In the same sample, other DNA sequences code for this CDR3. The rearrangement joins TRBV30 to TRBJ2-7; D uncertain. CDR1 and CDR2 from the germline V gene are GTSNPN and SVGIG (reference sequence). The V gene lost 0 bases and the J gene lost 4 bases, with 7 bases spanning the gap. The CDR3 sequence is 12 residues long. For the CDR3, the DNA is TGTGCCTGGAGTGTAGGGCCTTACGAGCAGTACTTC. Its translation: CAWSVGPYEQYF.

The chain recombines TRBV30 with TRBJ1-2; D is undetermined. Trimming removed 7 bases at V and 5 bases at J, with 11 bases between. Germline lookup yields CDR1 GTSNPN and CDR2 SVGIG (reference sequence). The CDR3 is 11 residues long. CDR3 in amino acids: CASKAGYGYTF. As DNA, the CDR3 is TGTGCCTCCAAGGCTGGTTATGGCTACACCTTC.

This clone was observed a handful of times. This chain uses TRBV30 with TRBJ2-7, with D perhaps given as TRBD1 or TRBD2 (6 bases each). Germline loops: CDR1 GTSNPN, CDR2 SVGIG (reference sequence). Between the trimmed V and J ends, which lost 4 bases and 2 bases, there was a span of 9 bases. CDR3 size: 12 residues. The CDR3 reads CAWTGGPYEQYF. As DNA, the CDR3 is TGTGCCTGGACTGGGGGGCCCTACGAGCAGTACTTC. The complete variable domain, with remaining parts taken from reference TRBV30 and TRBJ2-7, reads SQTIHQWPATLVQPVGSPLSLECTVEGTSNPNLYWYRQAAGRGLQLLFYSVGIGQISSEVPQNLSASRPQDRQFILSSKKLLLSDSGFYLCAWTGGPYEQYFGPGTRLTVT.

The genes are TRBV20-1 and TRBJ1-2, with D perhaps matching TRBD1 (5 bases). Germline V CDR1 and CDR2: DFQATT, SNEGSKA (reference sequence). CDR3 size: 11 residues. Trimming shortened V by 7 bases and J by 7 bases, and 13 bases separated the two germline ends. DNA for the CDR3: TGCAGTGGCAGGGTATACGGTGGCTACACCTTC. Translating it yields CSGRVYGGYTF.

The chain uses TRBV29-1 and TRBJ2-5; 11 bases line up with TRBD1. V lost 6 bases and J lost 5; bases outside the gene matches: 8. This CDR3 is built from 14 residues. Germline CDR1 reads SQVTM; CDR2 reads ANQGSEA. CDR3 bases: TGCAGCGTGCGCACCGGACAGGGGGCGGAGACCCAGTACTTC. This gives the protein CSVRTGQGAETQYF.

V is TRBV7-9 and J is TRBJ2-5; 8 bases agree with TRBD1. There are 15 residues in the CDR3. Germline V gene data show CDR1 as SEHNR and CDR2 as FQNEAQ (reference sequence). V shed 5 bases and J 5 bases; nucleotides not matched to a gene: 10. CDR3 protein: CASSTSDRVGETQYF. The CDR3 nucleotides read TGTGCCAGCAGCACGTCGGACAGGGTGGGGGAGACCCAGTACTTC.

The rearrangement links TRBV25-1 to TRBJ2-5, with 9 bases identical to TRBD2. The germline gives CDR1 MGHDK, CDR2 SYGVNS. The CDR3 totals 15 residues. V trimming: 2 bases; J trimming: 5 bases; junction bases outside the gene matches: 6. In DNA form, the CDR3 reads TGTGCCAGCAGTGAAGGTCTAGCGGGGTCTGAGACCCAGTACTTC. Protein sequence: CASSEGLAGSETQYF.

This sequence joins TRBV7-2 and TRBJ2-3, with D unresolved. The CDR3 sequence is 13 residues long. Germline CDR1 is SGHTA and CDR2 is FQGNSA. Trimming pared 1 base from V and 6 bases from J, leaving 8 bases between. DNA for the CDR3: TGTGCCAGCAGCTTAGAATCTCGGGATACGCAGTATTTT. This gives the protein CASSLESRDTQYF.

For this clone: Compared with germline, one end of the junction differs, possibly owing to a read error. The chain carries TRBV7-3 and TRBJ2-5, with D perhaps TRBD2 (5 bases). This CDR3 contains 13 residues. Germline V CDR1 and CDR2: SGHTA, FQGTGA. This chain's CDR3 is CASSLSGGEAQYF. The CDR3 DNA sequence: TGTGCCAGCAGCTTAAGCGGAGGAGAGGCCCAGTACTTC.